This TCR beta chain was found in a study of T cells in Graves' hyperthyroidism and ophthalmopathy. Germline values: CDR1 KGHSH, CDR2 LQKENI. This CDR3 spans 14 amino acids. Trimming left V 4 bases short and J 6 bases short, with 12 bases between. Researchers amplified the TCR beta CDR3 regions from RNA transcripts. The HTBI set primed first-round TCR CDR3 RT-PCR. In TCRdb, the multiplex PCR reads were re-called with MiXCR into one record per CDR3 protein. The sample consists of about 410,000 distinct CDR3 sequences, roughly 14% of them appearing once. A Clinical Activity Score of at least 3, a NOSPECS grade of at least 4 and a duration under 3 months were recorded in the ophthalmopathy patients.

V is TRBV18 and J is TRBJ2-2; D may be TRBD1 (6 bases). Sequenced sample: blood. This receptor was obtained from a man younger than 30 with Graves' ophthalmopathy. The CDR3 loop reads CASSQNRESGELFF. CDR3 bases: TGTGCCAGCTCACAAAACAGGGAGTCCGGGGAGCTGTTTTTT.